Sequencing of this T cell receptor beta chain was carried out in a study of blood T cell repertoires in COVID-19. Study background: Acute-phase and convalescent COVID-19 samples originated in the United States, Italy and Spain.

The CDR3 contains 15 residues. Germline CDR1 is SGHVS and CDR2 is FQNEAQ. After removal of 3 bases from V and 4 bases from J, the junction contained 9 bases not matched to a gene. This clone was recorded many times. Original handling: Amplifying reference gene primers gave estimates of nucleated cell counts. The method was immunoSEQ multiplex PCR; TCRdb's version includes in-frame clones alone and lacks a portion of them. The DNA gave D and trimming, while V, J and clone size come from that table. The sample lists 50,000 or so clones, over 80% seen once, with less than 75% in the top ten. Sequences were obtained from peripheral blood. J is TRBJ2-7 and V is TRBV7-8, with 7 positions matching TRBD2. The TCR was taken from a man aged 70-80 years with acute or convalescent COVID-19. The CDR3 bases are TGTGCCAGCAGCTTCATGACGGGGCGGGGGTACGAGCAGTACTTC. Its protein is CASSFMTGRGYEQYF.